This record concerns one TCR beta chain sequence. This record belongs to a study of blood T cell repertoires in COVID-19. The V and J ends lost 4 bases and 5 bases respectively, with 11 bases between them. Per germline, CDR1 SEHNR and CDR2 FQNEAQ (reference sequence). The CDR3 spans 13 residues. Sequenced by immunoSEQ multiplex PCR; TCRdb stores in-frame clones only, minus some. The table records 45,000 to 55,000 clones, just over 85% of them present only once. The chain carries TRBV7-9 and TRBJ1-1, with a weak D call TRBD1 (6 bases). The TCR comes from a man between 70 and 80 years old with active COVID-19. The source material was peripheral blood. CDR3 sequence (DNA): TGTGCCAGCAGCTCAACAGGGAAGACTGAAGCTTTCTTT. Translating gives CASSSTGKTEAFF.